One and the same sample provided the 27 T cell receptor beta chains below, sequenced in a study of identical twins. TCRdb analysed the 5' RACE reads with MiXCR anew, one entry per CDR3 protein. This table has some 300,000 distinct CDR3 sequences, 9% to 15% appearing once. This sample was shared with a second study, whose subject was yellow fever vaccine responses in identical twins.

The sequencing input was CD8+ T cells sorted from blood. Receptors were obtained from a woman aged 18-35 years in good health.

The chain couples TRBV7-2 to TRBJ2-2, with a tentative D call TRBD2 (5 bases). Germline-derived CDR1 and CDR2 are SGHTA and FQGNSA. The CDR3 runs to 14 residues. V lost 5 bases and J 2 bases, leaving 9 bases between the germline ends. The CDR3 sequence: CASSPTKNTGELFF. Here the CDR3 DNA reads TGTGCCAGCAGCCCGACTAAAAACACCGGGGAGCTGTTTTTT.

This clonotype was counted a few times. The V gene is TRBV13, the J gene TRBJ1-1, with 8 bases identical to TRBD1. The CDR3 has 14 residues. The trim removed 5 bases at V and 0 bases at J, leaving 2 bases unmatched. Germline V lookup: CDR1 PRHDT, CDR2 FYEKMQ (reference sequence). CDR3 sequence reads: CASSRTGLNTEAFF. The CDR3 nucleotides read TGTGCCAGCAGCCGGACAGGGCTGAACACTGAAGCTTTCTTT.

The chain has TRBV6-5 and TRBJ2-1, with TRBD2 matching over 9 bases. From germline, CDR1 is MNHEY and CDR2 SVGAGI. V was clipped by 0 bases and J by 9 bases; unmatched bases: 15. The CDR3 runs to 18 residues. Here the CDR3 reads CASSYSFQRGVFGGEQFF. As DNA, the CDR3 is TGTGCCAGCAGTTACTCCTTCCAGCGGGGGGTCTTTGGCGGTGAGCAGTTCTTC.

The chain recombines TRBV20-1 with TRBJ1-5; D is perhaps TRBD1 (5 bases). V was cut by 6 bases and J by 5 bases, with 14 bases left in between. The CDR3 length is 13 residues. Germline-derived CDR1 and CDR2 are DFQATT and SNEGSKA (reference sequence). CDR3 DNA sequence: TGCAGTGCCACCGGGGGGATTCATCAGCCCCAGCATTTT. As protein: CSATGGIHQPQHF.

The V call is TRBV28, the J call TRBJ2-5, with TRBD1 matching over 7 bases. The CDR3 is made up of 16 amino acids. The ends lost 2 bases at V and 0 bases at J; junction bases unmatched: 6. Germline V lookup: CDR1 MDHEN, CDR2 SYDVKM. CDR3 sequence: CASSLGDSAYQETQYF. The CDR3 coding sequence is TGTGCCAGCAGTTTAGGGGACAGCGCCTACCAAGAGACCCAGTACTTC.

This clonotype was picked up many times. The V call is TRBV12-3 or TRBV12-4, the J call TRBJ2-3; no reliable D call. The length of the CDR3 is 13 residues. V gave up 2 bases and J gave up 2 bases, with 5 bases separating them. CDR3 region: CASSLTDTDTQYF. CDR3 DNA sequence: TGTGCCAGCAGTTTAACAGACACAGATACGCAGTATTTT.

The CDR3, as DNA: TGTGCCAGCAGTTACTCGGGAGGGGAGACCCAGTACTTC. Amino acid sequence: CASSYSGGETQYF. V and J are TRBV6-5 and TRBJ2-5, with 7 bases fitting TRBD2. CDR1 is MNHEY and CDR2 is SVGAGI in the germline V gene. The CDR3 has 13 amino acids. J lost 5 bases, V lost 0 bases, and 0 bases had no gene match.

This chain uses TRBV12-3 or TRBV12-4 with TRBJ2-1; the D gene could be TRBD1 or TRBD2 (5 bases each). Trimming shortened V by 5 bases and J by 10 bases, and 24 bases separated the two germline ends. The CDR3 has 16 residues. The CDR3 nucleotides read TGTGCCAGCAGTACCACCGGGACCCGAGCCGGGTCGGAGCAGTTCTTC. Translating it yields CASSTTGTRAGSEQFF.

In its sample, this clonotype was seen a few times. The chain employs TRBV10-3 and TRBJ2-1; 9 bases match TRBD2. This CDR3 has 16 residues. The V gene's germline CDR1 is ENHRY and CDR2 SYGVKD. V was clipped by 3 bases and J by 0 bases; unmatched bases: 3. Here the CDR3 reads CAISDTSGFSYNEQFF. CDR3 DNA: TGTGCCATCAGTGACACTAGCGGGTTCTCCTACAATGAGCAGTTCTTC.

This clonotype has only one observation. The chain employs TRBV12-3 or TRBV12-4 and TRBJ2-7; 8 positions agree with TRBD1. The CDR3 is 14 residues long. The junction had 6 bases not matched to a gene; V was cut back by 8 bases and J by 0 bases. In nucleotides, the CDR3 is TGTGCCAGCCGATCCGGGACAGGCTCCTACGAGCAGTACTTC. Its protein is CASRSGTGSYEQYF.

This chain uses TRBV7-8 with TRBJ2-6; D gene uncertain. Germline V CDR1 and CDR2: SGHVS, FQNEAQ. Trimming removed 2 bases at V and 2 bases at J, with 10 bases between. CDR3 length equals 16 residues. The CDR3 loop is CASSLYGDAGANVLTF. The CDR3 region has the DNA TGTGCCAGCAGCTTATACGGCGACGCTGGGGCCAACGTCCTGACTTTC.

The genes are TRBV25-1 and TRBJ1-1; the D is unclear. Per the germline V gene, CDR1 is MGHDK and CDR2 is SYGVNS. CDR3 length: 13 amino acids. V lost 8 bases to trimming and J lost 3 bases, with 13 bases between them. The CDR3 reads CASHPPSDTEAFF. The CDR3 DNA reads as TGTGCCAGCCATCCGCCCTCTGACACTGAAGCTTTCTTT. The full variable domain, with the rest looked up from reference TRBV25-1 and TRBJ1-1, is EADIYQTPRYLVIGTGKKITLECSQTMGHDKMYWYQQDPGMELHLIHYSYGVNSTEKGDLSSESTVSRIRTEHFPLTLESARPSHTSQYLCASHPPSDTEAFFGQGTRLTVV.

This clonotype has a handful of counts. This sequence joins TRBV4-1 and TRBJ1-1; the D is unclear. The germline CDR1 and CDR2 sequences are MGHRA and YSYEKL. The V end was cut by 3 bases, the J end by 1 base, with 9 bases between. The CDR3 covers 14 residues. CDR3 DNA: TGCGCCAGCAGCCAGGCCCGATCGAACACTGAAGCTTTCTTT. This codes for CASSQARSNTEAFF.

Ten or more counts support this clonotype. The chain uses TRBV6-5 and TRBJ2-7, with a possible D match to TRBD2 (5 bases). There are 14 residues in the CDR3. Germline V lookup: CDR1 MNHEY, CDR2 SVGAGI. Trimming stripped 0 bases from V and 2 bases from J, with 8 bases between. The CDR3 loop reads CASSYSMGAYEQYF. For the CDR3, the DNA is TGTGCCAGCAGTTACTCGATGGGAGCCTACGAGCAGTACTTC.

This clonotype was detected a few times. The J gene is TRBJ2-7, the V gene TRBV20-1; D is perhaps TRBD2 (6 bases). This CDR3 region has 14 residues. Germline V CDR1 and CDR2: DFQATT, SNEGSKA (reference sequence). CDR3: CSARGGASTYEQYV. The CDR3 coding sequence is TGCAGTGCAAGAGGAGGGGCCTCAACCTACGAGCAGTACGTC.

The table lists this clonotype with a few counts. The chain employs TRBV4-1 and TRBJ1-4, with D possibly matching TRBD1 (5 bases). The length of the CDR3 is 17 residues. Trimming stripped 2 bases from V and 8 bases from J, with 21 bases between. Germline V CDR1 and CDR2: MGHRA, YSYEKL. DNA for the CDR3: TGCGCCAGCAGCCAACAAACTTCCGCAGGGAGGGTAGAAAAACTGTTTTTT. Amino acid sequence: CASSQQTSAGRVEKLFF.

This clonotype was found many times. The rearrangement uses TRBV12-3 or TRBV12-4 and TRBJ2-3; 8 positions match TRBD1. The CDR3 is 18 amino acids. The V gene end was trimmed by 7 bases and the J gene end by 0 bases; junction bases not matched to a gene: 15. The CDR3 DNA sequence: TGTGCCAGCAACTACCACCCCCGGACAGGGACTAGCACAGATACGCAGTATTTT. This encodes CASNYHPRTGTSTDTQYF.

V usage is TRBV25-1 and J usage is TRBJ2-1, with D perhaps TRBD2 (5 bases). CDR1 and CDR2 (germline): MGHDK, SYGVNS. V was shortened by 3 bases and J by 5 bases, with 17 bases between the two germline ends. There are 16 residues in the CDR3. In nucleotides, the CDR3 is TGTGCCAGCAGTGAGCGCCGGGATCTTACCAACAATGAGCAGTTCTTC. Encoded protein: CASSERRDLTNNEQFF.

This clonotype turned up a few times. The chain uses TRBV29-1 and TRBJ2-3; 11 bases match TRBD2. This CDR3 comprises 12 residues. Germline CDR1 SQVTM, CDR2 ANQGSEA. V dropped 6 bases and J dropped 6; count of bases not matched to a gene: 2. Here the CDR3 reads CSVTSGEDTQYF. As DNA, the CDR3 is TGCAGCGTGACTAGCGGGGAGGATACGCAGTATTTT.

The chain has TRBV7-9 and TRBJ2-1; 8 bases align to TRBD1. After removal of 1 base from V and 2 bases from J, the junction contained 4 bases not matched to a gene. CDR3 length: 16 residues. CDR1 and CDR2 (germline): SEHNR, FQNEAQ (reference sequence). The CDR3 DNA reads TGTGCCAGCAGCTTAGGGACAGGGTACGCCTACAATGAGCAGTTCTTC. It translates to CASSLGTGYAYNEQFF.

This clonotype showed up many times. The rearrangement links TRBV5-1 to TRBJ2-5; D is ambiguous. The CDR3 spans 15 residues. CDR1 and CDR2 (germline): SGHRS, YFSETQ. Deletions cut 0 bases from V and 0 bases from J, with 9 bases between. The CDR3, as DNA: TGCGCCAGCAGCTTGGAAAAGCAGTACCAAGAGACCCAGTACTTC. Its protein is CASSLEKQYQETQYF.

This clonotype occurred a few times. The V and J genes are TRBV10-3 and TRBJ2-1, with no clear D. The CDR3 runs to 12 residues. Trimming cost V 8 bases and J 3 bases, with 8 bases left between them. Germline V gene lookup returns CDR1 ENHRY and CDR2 SYGVKD. CDR3 sequence: CAIGNSYNEQFF. CDR3 nucleotides: TGTGCCATCGGGAACAGCTACAATGAGCAGTTCTTC.

This clonotype was seen at least ten times. The chain carries TRBV5-5 and TRBJ2-3; D unresolved. This CDR3 region has 13 residues. Germline CDR1 reads SGHKS; CDR2 reads YYEKEE (reference sequence). The germline V and J ends were trimmed by 0 bases and 13 bases, with 15 bases remaining between them. This CDR3 is CASSLVRGESEYF. The DNA of the CDR3 is TGTGCCAGCAGCTTGGTTCGCGGAGAATCGGAGTATTTT.

This clonotype was counted ten times or more. The chain employs TRBV11-1 and TRBJ2-3; D is ambiguous. V dropped 1 base and J dropped 2 bases, with 7 bases sitting between them. The CDR3 is 14 amino acids. CDR1 and CDR2 (germline): SGHAT, FQDESV (reference sequence). This CDR3 reads CASSLVRSTDTQYF. As DNA, the CDR3 is TGTGCCAGCAGCTTAGTTAGGTCCACAGATACGCAGTATTTT.

The chain joins TRBV20-1 to TRBJ1-1; unclear D gene. This CDR3 region has 13 residues. Trimming shortened V by 3 bases and J by 1 base, and 9 bases separated the two germline ends. Germline values: CDR1 DFQATT, CDR2 SNEGSKA (reference sequence). The chain's CDR3 is CSARGTGNTEAFF. The CDR3 nucleotides are TGCAGTGCTAGGGGAACGGGGAACACTGAAGCTTTCTTT.

This clonotype was observed a handful of times. J is TRBJ2-7 and V is TRBV4-1; possibly TRBD2 for D (7 bases). Germline lookup yields CDR1 MGHRA and CDR2 YSYEKL. This CDR3 spans 15 amino acids. The V gene lost 1 base and the J gene lost 3 bases, with 13 bases spanning the gap. CDR3 in DNA: TGCGCCAGCAGCCAAGCAAGGGGGGGTAGCTACGAGCAGTACTTC. Residues: CASSQARGGSYEQYF.

Many counts were recorded for this clonotype. The rearrangement joins TRBV12-3 or TRBV12-4 to TRBJ2-7; TRBD2 matches at 9 bases. This CDR3 is built from 16 residues. After removal of 5 bases from V and 3 bases from J, the junction contained 11 bases not matched to a gene. CDR3 sequence (DNA): TGTGCCAGCAGTCCCCCGGGGCTAGCGGGGCACTACGAGCAGTACTTC. Its translation: CASSPPGLAGHYEQYF.